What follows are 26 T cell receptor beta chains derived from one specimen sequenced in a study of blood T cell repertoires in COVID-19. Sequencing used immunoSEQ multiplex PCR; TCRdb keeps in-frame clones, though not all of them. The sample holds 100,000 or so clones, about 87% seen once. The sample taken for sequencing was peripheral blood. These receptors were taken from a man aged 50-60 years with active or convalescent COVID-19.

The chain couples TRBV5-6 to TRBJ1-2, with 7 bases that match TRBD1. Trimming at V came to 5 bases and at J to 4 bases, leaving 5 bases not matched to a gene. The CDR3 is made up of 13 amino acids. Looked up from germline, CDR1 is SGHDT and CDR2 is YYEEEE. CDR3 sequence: CASSPDRFYGYTF. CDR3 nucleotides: TGTGCCAGCAGTCCGGACAGGTTCTATGGCTACACCTTC.

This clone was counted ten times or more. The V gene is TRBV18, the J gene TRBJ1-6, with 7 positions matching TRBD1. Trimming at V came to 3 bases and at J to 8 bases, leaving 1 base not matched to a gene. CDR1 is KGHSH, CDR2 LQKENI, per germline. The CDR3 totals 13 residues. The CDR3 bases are TGTGCCAGCTCACCGGGGACAGATTCACCCCTCCACTTT. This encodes CASSPGTDSPLHF.

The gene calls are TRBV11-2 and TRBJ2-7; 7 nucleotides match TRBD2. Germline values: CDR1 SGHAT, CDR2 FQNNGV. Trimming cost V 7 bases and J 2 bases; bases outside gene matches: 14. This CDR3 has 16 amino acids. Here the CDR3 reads CASTPSAGTPPYEQYF. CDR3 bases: TGTGCCAGCACCCCATCAGCGGGGACCCCACCCTACGAGCAGTACTTC.

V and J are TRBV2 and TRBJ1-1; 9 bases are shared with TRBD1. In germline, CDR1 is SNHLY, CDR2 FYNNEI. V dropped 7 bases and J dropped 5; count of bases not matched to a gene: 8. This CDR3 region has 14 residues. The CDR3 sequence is CASTIQGAQTEAFF. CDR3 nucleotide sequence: TGTGCCAGCACTATACAGGGGGCGCAGACTGAAGCTTTCTTT.

The DNA of the CDR3 is TGTGCCAGCTCACTAAATACAGGGGAACGGTATGGCTACACCTTC. Translation: CASSLNTGERYGYTF. The gene calls are TRBV18 and TRBJ1-2; 7 bases map to TRBD1. With V trimmed by 4 bases and J by 5 bases, 10 bases remained unmatched. The V gene's germline CDR1 is KGHSH and CDR2 LQKENI. CDR3 length: 15 amino acids.

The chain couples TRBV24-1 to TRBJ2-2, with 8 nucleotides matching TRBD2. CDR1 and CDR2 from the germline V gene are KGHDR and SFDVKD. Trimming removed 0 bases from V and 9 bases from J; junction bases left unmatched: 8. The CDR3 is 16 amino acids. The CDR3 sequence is CATSDLGGLGRRELFF. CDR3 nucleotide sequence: TGTGCCACCAGTGATTTGGGGGGACTAGGTAGGAGGGAGCTGTTTTTT.

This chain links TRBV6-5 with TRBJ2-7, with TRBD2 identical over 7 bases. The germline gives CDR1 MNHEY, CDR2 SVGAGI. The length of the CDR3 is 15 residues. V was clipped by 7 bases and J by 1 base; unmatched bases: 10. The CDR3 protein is CASNKDGGSSYEQYF. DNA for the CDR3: TGTGCCAGCAACAAAGACGGGGGGTCGTCCTACGAGCAGTACTTC.

In DNA, the CDR3 is TGTGCCAGCAGCTTAGAAGCGGCGACTGACTCCTACAATGAGCAGTTCTTC. Translation gives CASSLEAATDSYNEQFF. This chain uses TRBV7-2 with TRBJ2-1; the D gene is possibly TRBD2 (5 bases). This CDR3 region has 17 residues. The germline V and J ends were trimmed by 1 base and 0 bases, with 13 bases remaining between them. Germline CDR1 SGHTA, CDR2 FQGNSA.

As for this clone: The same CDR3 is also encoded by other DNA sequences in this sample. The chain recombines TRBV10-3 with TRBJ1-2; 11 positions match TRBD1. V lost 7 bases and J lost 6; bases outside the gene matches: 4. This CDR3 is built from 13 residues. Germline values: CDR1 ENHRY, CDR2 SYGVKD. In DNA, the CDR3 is TGTGCCATCACTGGGACAGGGGGTGATGGCTACACCTTC. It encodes CAITGTGGDGYTF.

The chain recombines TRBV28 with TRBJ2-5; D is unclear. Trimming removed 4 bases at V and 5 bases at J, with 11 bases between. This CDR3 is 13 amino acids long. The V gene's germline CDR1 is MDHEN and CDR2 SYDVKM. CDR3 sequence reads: CASSSRPIETQYF. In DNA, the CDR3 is TGTGCCAGCAGTTCTCGCCCTATTGAGACCCAGTACTTC. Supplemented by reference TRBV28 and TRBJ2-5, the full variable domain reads DVKVTQSSRYLVKRTGEKVFLECVQDMDHENMFWYRQDPGLGLRLIYFSYDVKMKEKGDIPEGYSVSREKKERFSLILESASTNQTSMYLCASSSRPIETQYFGPGTRLLVL.

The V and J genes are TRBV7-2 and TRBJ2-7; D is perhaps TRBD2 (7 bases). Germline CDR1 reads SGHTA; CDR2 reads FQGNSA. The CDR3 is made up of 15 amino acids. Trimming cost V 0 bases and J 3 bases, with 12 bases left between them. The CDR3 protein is CASSLAGGALYEQYF. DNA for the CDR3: TGTGCCAGCAGCTTAGCGGGGGGGGCCCTCTACGAGCAGTACTTC. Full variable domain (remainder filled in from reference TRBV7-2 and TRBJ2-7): GAGVSQSPSNKVTEKGKDVELRCDPISGHTALYWYRQSLGQGLEFLIYFQGNSAPDKSGLPSDRFSAERTGGSVSTLTIQRTQQEDSAVYLCASSLAGGALYEQYFGPGTRLTVT.

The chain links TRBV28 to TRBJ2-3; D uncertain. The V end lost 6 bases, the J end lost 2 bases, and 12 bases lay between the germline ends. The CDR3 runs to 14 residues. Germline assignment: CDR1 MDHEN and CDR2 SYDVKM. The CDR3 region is CASSLLTSTDTQYF. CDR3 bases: TGTGCCAGCAGCCTTCTTACTTCCACAGATACGCAGTATTTT.

The CDR3 protein is CASSEDFQVERSGNTIYF. Here the CDR3 DNA reads TGTGCCAGCAGTGAAGATTTCCAGGTTGAACGGTCTGGAAACACCATATATTTT. J is TRBJ1-3 and V is TRBV6-1; D remains unclear. Per germline, CDR1 MNHNS and CDR2 SASEGT. This CDR3 is built from 18 residues. Trimming removed 1 base from V and 1 base from J, with 17 bases in between.

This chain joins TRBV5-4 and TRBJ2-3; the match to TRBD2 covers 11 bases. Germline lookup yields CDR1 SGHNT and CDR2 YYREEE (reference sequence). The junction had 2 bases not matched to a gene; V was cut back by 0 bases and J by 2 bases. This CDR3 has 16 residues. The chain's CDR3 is CASSLGSGGVTDTQYF. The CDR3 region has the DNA TGTGCCAGCAGCTTGGGTAGCGGGGGGGTCACAGATACGCAGTATTTT.

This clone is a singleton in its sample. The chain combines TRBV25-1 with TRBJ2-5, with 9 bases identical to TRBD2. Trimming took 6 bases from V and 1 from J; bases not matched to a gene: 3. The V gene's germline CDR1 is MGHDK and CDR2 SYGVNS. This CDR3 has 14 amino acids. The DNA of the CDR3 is TGTGCCAGCAGGACTAGCGGTATCCAAGAGACCCAGTACTTC. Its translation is CASRTSGIQETQYF.

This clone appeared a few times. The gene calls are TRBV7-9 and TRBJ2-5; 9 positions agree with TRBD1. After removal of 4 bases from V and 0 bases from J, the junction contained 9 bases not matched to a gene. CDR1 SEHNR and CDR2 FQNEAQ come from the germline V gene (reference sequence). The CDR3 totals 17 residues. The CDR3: CASSSRAGTGHQETQYF. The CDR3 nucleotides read TGTGCCAGCAGCTCTAGGGCCGGGACAGGGCACCAAGAGACCCAGTACTTC.

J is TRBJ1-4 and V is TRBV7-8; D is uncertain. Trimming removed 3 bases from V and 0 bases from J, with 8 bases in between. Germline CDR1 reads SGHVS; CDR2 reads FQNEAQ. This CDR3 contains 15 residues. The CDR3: CASSFFGATNEKLFF. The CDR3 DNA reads TGTGCCAGCAGCTTTTTCGGTGCAACTAATGAAAAACTGTTTTTT.

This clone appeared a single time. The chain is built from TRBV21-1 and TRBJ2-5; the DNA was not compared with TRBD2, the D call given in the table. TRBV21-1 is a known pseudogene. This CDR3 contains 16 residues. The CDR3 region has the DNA TGTGCCAGCAGCAAAGATCTAGCGGATAAACAAGAGACCCAGTACTTC. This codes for CASSKDLADKQETQYF.

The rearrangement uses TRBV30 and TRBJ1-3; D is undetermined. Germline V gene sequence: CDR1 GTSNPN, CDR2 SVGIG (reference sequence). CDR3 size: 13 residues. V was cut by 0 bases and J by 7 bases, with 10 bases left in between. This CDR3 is CAWSVGDGNTIYF. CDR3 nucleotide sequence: TGTGCCTGGAGTGTCGGAGACGGGAACACCATATATTTT. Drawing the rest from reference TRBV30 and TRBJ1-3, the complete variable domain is SQTIHQWPATLVQPVGSPLSLECTVEGTSNPNLYWYRQAAGRGLQLLFYSVGIGQISSEVPQNLSASRPQDRQFILSSKKLLLSDSGFYLCAWSVGDGNTIYFGEGSWLTVV.

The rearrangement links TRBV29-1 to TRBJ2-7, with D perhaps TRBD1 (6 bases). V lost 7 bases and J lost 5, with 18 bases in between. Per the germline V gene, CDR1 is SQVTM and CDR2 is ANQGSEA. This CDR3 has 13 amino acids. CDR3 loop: CSARWQGRNEQYF. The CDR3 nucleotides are TGCAGCGCCCGGTGGCAGGGGCGAAACGAGCAGTACTTC.

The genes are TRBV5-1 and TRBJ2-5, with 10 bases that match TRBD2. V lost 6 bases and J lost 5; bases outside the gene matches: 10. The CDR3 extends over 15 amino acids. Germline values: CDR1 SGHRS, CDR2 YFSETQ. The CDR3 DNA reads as TGCGCCAGCACCAGCGGGGGGGGCATCGTGGAGACCCAGTACTTC. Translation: CASTSGGGIVETQYF.

The CDR3 region has the DNA TGTGCCAGCAGGCCGGGACAGAGCTACAATGAGCAGTTCTTC. Its translation: CASRPGQSYNEQFF. The V gene is TRBV7-9, the J gene TRBJ2-1; 7 nucleotides line up with TRBD1. V was clipped by 6 bases and J by 3 bases; unmatched bases: 5. The CDR3 contains 14 residues. In germline, CDR1 is SEHNR, CDR2 FQNEAQ (reference sequence).

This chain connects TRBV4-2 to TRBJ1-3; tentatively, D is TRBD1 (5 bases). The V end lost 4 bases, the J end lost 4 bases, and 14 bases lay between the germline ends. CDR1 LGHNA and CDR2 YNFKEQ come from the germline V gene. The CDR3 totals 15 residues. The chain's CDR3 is CASSRETVIGNTIYF. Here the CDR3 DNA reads TGTGCCAGCAGCCGAGAGACAGTCATAGGAAACACCATATATTTT.

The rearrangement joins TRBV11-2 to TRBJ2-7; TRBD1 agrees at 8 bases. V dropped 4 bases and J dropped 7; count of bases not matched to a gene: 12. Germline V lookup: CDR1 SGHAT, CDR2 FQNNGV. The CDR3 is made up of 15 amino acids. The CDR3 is CASSSSYGTGKEQYF. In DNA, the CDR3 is TGTGCCAGCAGCTCTAGCTACGGGACAGGTAAAGAGCAGTACTTC.

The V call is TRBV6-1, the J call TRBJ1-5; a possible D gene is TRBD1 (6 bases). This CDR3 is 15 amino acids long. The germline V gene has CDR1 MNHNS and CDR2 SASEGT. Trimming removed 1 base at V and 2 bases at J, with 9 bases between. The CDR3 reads CASSEEGGGNQPQHF. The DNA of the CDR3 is TGTGCCAGCAGTGAAGAAGGGGGAGGCAATCAGCCCCAGCATTTT.

In DNA, the CDR3 is TGTGCCAGCAGTTTATATCTAGCGGGGGCGATGTACCAAGAGACCCAGTACTTC. It codes for CASSLYLAGAMYQETQYF. The chain couples TRBV28 to TRBJ2-5; TRBD2 matches at 10 bases. The V segment lost 1 base and the J segment 0 bases; nucleotides outside the gene matches: 8. CDR1 is MDHEN and CDR2 is SYDVKM in the germline V gene. The CDR3 has 18 amino acids.